Listed here is a single T cell receptor (beta chain). This sample is part of a study of T cell changes during pregnancy in multiple sclerosis. The CDR3 extends over 16 amino acids. The trim removed 3 bases at V and 9 bases at J, leaving 12 bases unmatched. The germline CDR1 and CDR2 sequences are SGDLS and YYNGEE. Profiled with immunoSEQ multiplex PCR; TCRdb holds only in-frame clones, not every one. The data show 50,000 to 80,000 clones, around 90% seen once. The sequence came from a female donor with multiple sclerosis, enrolled in a pregnancy study. V usage is TRBV9 and J usage is TRBJ2-1, with 10 bases fitting TRBD2. The sample was CD8+ T cells from peripheral blood mononuclear cells, taken before pregnancy. The CDR3 region is CASSAQPGLAWGEQFF. CDR3 nucleotides: TGTGCCAGCAGCGCCCAACCGGGACTAGCGTGGGGTGAGCAGTTCTTC.